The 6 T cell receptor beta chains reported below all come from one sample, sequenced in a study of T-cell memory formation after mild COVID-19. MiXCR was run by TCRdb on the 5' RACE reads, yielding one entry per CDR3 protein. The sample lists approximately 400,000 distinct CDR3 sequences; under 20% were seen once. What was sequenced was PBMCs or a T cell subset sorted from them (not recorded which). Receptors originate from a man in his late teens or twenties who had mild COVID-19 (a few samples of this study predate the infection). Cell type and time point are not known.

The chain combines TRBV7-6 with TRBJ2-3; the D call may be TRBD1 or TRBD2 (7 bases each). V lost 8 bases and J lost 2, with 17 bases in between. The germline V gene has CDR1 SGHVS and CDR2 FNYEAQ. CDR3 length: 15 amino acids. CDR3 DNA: TGTGCCAGCGACCAGGGGGGGAAGGTCACAGATACGCAGTATTTT. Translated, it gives CASDQGGKVTDTQYF.

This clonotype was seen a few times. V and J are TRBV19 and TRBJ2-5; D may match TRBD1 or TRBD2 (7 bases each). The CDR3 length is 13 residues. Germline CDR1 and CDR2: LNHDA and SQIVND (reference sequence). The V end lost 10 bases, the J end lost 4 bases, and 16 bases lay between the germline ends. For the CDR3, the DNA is TGTGCCACCTCGACAGGGAGGGCAGAGACCCAGTACTTC. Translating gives CATSTGRAETQYF.

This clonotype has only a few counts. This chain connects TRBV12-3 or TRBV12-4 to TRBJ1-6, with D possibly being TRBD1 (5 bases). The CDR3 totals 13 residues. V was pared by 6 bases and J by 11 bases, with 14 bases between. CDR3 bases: TGTGCCAGCAGGACGGGGGGGTTTGCACCCCTCCACTTT. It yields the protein CASRTGGFAPLHF.

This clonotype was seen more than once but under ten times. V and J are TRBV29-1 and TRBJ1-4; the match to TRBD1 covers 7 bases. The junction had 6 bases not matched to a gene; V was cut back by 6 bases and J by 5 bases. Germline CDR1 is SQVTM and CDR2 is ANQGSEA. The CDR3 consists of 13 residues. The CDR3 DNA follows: TGCAGCGTCGCGGGACAGCAGAATGAAAAACTGTTTTTT. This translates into CSVAGQQNEKLFF.

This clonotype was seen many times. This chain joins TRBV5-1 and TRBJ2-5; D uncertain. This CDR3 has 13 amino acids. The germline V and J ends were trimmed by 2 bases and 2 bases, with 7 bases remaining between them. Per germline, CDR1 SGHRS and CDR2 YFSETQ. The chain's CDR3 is CASSFGFQETQYF. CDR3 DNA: TGCGCCAGCAGCTTCGGATTTCAAGAGACCCAGTACTTC.

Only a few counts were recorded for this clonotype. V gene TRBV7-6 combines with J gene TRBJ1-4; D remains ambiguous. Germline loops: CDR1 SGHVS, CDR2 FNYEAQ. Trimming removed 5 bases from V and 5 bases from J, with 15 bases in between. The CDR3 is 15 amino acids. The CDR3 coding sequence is TGTGCCAGCAGCCCTTACCTCGGGAGCAATGAAAAACTGTTTTTT. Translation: CASSPYLGSNEKLFF.